These 29 T cell receptor beta chains were sequenced from one sample in a study of T-cell reconstitution after alpha-beta-depleted transplantation in children. Preparation of the TCRbeta library involved a method that used unique molecular identifiers. MiXCR, run by TCRdb on the PCR reads, gives a single entry per CDR3 protein. In the table there are 500,000 to 600,000 distinct CDR3 sequences, 27% of which are singletons. Specimen: PBMCs, collected before TCRalphabeta/CD19-depleted stem cell transplant. All receptors come from a boy in the first two years of life with Wiskott-Aldrich syndrome, due to receive a stem cell transplant.

This clonotype appeared a few times. The chain employs TRBV4-1 and TRBJ2-1, with D perhaps TRBD2 (6 bases). Germline V gives CDR1 MGHRA, CDR2 YSYEKL. There are 16 residues in the CDR3. V shed 0 bases and J shed 1 base, with 10 bases lying between them. The CDR3 loop is CASSQETGLSYNEQFF. CDR3 in DNA: TGCGCCAGCAGCCAAGAGACGGGACTTTCCTACAATGAGCAGTTCTTC.

V is TRBV12-5 and J is TRBJ2-7; TRBD2 matches 12 bases. The CDR3 is 13 residues long. V was pared by 5 bases and J by 6 bases, with 2 bases of the junction left unmatched. CDR1 and CDR2 from the germline V gene are LGHNT and FRNRAP. CDR3 nucleotides: TGTGCTAGTGGTCAACTAGCGGGAGGCGAGCAGTACTTC. This sequence encodes CASGQLAGGEQYF.

The rearrangement uses TRBV7-8 and TRBJ2-1, with 12 bases fitting TRBD2. CDR3 length equals 17 residues. Germline-derived CDR1 and CDR2 are SGHVS and FQNEAQ. With 4 bases clipped from V and 7 bases from J, the junction kept 11 bases outside the gene matches. The CDR3 DNA reads TGTGCCAGCAGCTCCAGACTAGCGGGAGCCGAAGGGAATGAGCAGTTCTTC. This encodes CASSSRLAGAEGNEQFF.

This clonotype was seen a handful of times. The rearrangement joins TRBV5-1 to TRBJ1-2; TRBD1 aligns across 8 bases. J lost 4 bases, V lost 4 bases, and 9 bases had no gene match. The germline gives CDR1 SGHRS, CDR2 YFSETQ. This CDR3 contains 15 residues. CDR3: CASSGKGQAFYGYTF. The CDR3 region has the DNA TGCGCCAGCAGCGGAAAGGGACAGGCCTTCTATGGCTACACCTTC.

The CDR3 spells CASRSPEVYGYTF. Written as DNA, the CDR3 is TGTGCCAGCAGATCCCCGGAGGTCTATGGCTACACCTTC. The chain links TRBV12-3 or TRBV12-4 to TRBJ1-2; D is uncertain. There are 13 residues in the CDR3. Trimming took off 6 bases at V and 4 bases at J, with 12 bases between the two ends.

The chain combines TRBV12-3 or TRBV12-4 with TRBJ2-5; D remains unclear. V was pared by 3 bases and J by 13 bases, with 12 bases between. This CDR3 is 11 amino acids long. In DNA form, the CDR3 reads TGTGCCAGCAGTTTTGGGGTACACCCGTACTTC. It translates to CASSFGVHPYF.

The chain uses TRBV10-3 and TRBJ1-4; 8 positions match TRBD1. The germline gives CDR1 ENHRY, CDR2 SYGVKD. The CDR3 consists of 14 residues. J lost 8 bases, V lost 3 bases, and 5 bases had no gene match. The CDR3 loop reads CAISDGQGQEKLFF. The CDR3, as DNA: TGTGCCATCAGTGATGGACAGGGTCAGGAAAAACTGTTTTTT.

The rearrangement joins TRBV20-1 to TRBJ2-1; 8 nucleotides line up with TRBD2. CDR1 DFQATT and CDR2 SNEGSKA come from the germline V gene (reference sequence). The CDR3 is made up of 14 amino acids. V was pared by 5 bases and J by 2 bases, with 5 bases of the junction left unmatched. The CDR3 loop reads CSARGTRTYNEQFF. The DNA for the CDR3 is TGCAGTGCTCGCGGGACTAGGACCTACAATGAGCAGTTCTTC.

CDR3 protein: CSAREQQNNQPQHF. The CDR3, as DNA: TGCAGTGCTAGAGAACAGCAGAACAATCAGCCCCAGCATTTT. The J gene is TRBJ1-5, the V gene TRBV20-1; D unresolved. This CDR3 is 14 amino acids long. Germline CDR1 reads DFQATT; CDR2 reads SNEGSKA (reference sequence). Trimming pared 0 bases from V and 3 bases from J, leaving 9 bases between.

This clonotype came up a few times. This sequence joins TRBV20-1 and TRBJ1-4; TRBD1 might be the D (5 bases). Trimming removed 2 bases at V and 5 bases at J, with 15 bases between. The CDR3 is 15 residues long. Germline loops: CDR1 DFQATT, CDR2 SNEGSKA (reference sequence). The chain's CDR3 is CSARRRQGVNEKLFF. Here the CDR3 DNA reads TGCAGTGCTAGACGACGCCAGGGTGTGAATGAAAAACTGTTTTTT.

The chain employs TRBV20-1 and TRBJ2-1, with TRBD2 identical over 9 bases. The trim removed 1 base at V and 7 bases at J, leaving 8 bases unmatched. The CDR3 spans 15 residues. Germline V gene data show CDR1 as DFQATT and CDR2 as SNEGSKA (reference sequence). This CDR3 is CSARGVGTSRNEQFF. The CDR3 coding sequence is TGCAGTGCTAGAGGGGTGGGGACTAGCAGGAATGAGCAGTTCTTC.

This clonotype was counted a few times. The chain carries TRBV7-2 and TRBJ2-5, with TRBD1 matching 9 bases. Looked up from germline, CDR1 is SGHTA and CDR2 is FQGNSA. The CDR3 sequence is 15 residues long. Trimming at V came to 5 bases and at J to 1 base, leaving 5 bases not matched to a gene. The CDR3 sequence: CASSQDRGTQETQYF. The CDR3 nucleotides are TGTGCCAGCAGCCAGGACAGGGGTACCCAAGAGACCCAGTACTTC.

This clonotype was seen more than once but under ten times. The V and J genes are TRBV5-1 and TRBJ1-5; D unresolved. Trimming removed 1 base at V and 3 bases at J, with 8 bases between. The CDR3 sequence is 14 residues long. In germline, CDR1 is SGHRS, CDR2 YFSETQ. CDR3 sequence: CASSLSGDNQPQHF. CDR3 nucleotides: TGCGCCAGCAGCTTGTCCGGGGACAATCAGCCCCAGCATTTT.

This clonotype has only a few counts. The chain carries TRBV5-1 and TRBJ2-7; possibly TRBD1 for D (6 bases). V shed 1 base and J shed 0 bases, with 11 bases lying between them. Looked up from germline, CDR1 is SGHRS and CDR2 is YFSETQ. This CDR3 is built from 15 residues. CDR3: CASSLQGSSSYEQYF. The CDR3 DNA reads as TGCGCCAGCAGCTTGCAGGGGTCAAGCTCCTACGAGCAGTACTTC.

This clonotype was found a few times. J is TRBJ2-3 and V is TRBV10-1; D unresolved. Trimming removed 1 base from V and 2 bases from J, with 22 bases in between. Germline CDR1 and CDR2: WNHNN and SYGVQD (reference sequence). The CDR3 is 19 amino acids. CDR3 sequence reads: CASSEFAALTTEPTDTQYF. CDR3 coding DNA: TGCGCCAGCAGTGAGTTCGCAGCGTTGACGACGGAGCCCACAGATACGCAGTATTTT.

Here the CDR3 reads CASSQDLENTDTQYF. The CDR3 DNA follows: TGCGCCAGCAGCCAAGATCTAGAAAACACAGATACGCAGTATTTT. The chain has TRBV4-1 and TRBJ2-3; the D is unclear. Germline values: CDR1 MGHRA, CDR2 YSYEKL. CDR3 length: 15 amino acids. The V and J ends lost 0 bases and 2 bases respectively, with 9 bases between them.

This clonotype was detected only a few times. The chain employs TRBV5-1 and TRBJ2-7; no clear D. This CDR3 is 16 amino acids long. Trimming cost V 1 base and J 4 bases, with 18 bases left between them. Germline values: CDR1 SGHRS, CDR2 YFSETQ. Written as DNA, the CDR3 is TGCGCCAGCAGCTTGCTCTCAAGTGTTGGGTTTTACGAGCAGTACTTC. Its protein product is CASSLLSSVGFYEQYF.

This clonotype was counted between two and nine times. The V gene is TRBV28, the J gene TRBJ1-5; tentatively, D is TRBD1 (5 bases). V was pared by 5 bases and J by 7 bases, with 9 bases between. Per germline, CDR1 MDHEN and CDR2 SYDVKM. The CDR3 sequence is 12 residues long. CDR3 in amino acids: CASSTGAQPQHF. CDR3 nucleotide sequence: TGTGCCAGCAGTACAGGAGCCCAGCCCCAGCATTTT.

The chain employs TRBV5-4 and TRBJ2-2; 11 bases are shared with TRBD1. This CDR3 has 16 residues. Germline V gene data show CDR1 as SGHNT and CDR2 as YYREEE (reference sequence). Trimming cost V 4 bases and J 3 bases; bases outside gene matches: 5. This CDR3 reads CASSVGQGAYTGELFF. The CDR3 bases are TGTGCCAGCAGCGTCGGACAGGGGGCATACACCGGGGAGCTGTTTTTT.

There are a few counts of this clonotype. This sequence joins TRBV7-9 and TRBJ2-3, with TRBD1 as a possible D gene (6 bases). The ends were cut back, 4 bases at V and 2 bases at J, with 10 bases in the middle. Germline CDR1 SEHNR, CDR2 FQNEAQ (reference sequence). The CDR3 consists of 14 residues. CDR3 protein: CASSSKGDTDTQYF. The CDR3 DNA reads as TGTGCCAGCAGCTCTAAGGGGGACACAGATACGCAGTATTTT.

This clonotype was observed a handful of times. This chain uses TRBV4-1 with TRBJ2-7, with 8 bases fitting TRBD2. The germline CDR1 and CDR2 sequences are MGHRA and YSYEKL. V shed 1 base and J 2 bases; nucleotides not matched to a gene: 10. The CDR3 totals 17 residues. CDR3 loop: CASSQVGSLGLAYEQYF. Written as DNA, the CDR3 is TGCGCCAGCAGCCAAGTGGGGTCTCTGGGACTAGCCTACGAGCAGTACTTC.

The V call is TRBV3-1, the J call TRBJ2-1; 11 bases agree with TRBD2. CDR3 length: 16 amino acids. Germline assignment: CDR1 LGHDT and CDR2 YNNKEL (reference sequence). V shed 1 base and J 7 bases; nucleotides not matched to a gene: 6. CDR3 coding DNA: TGTGCCAGCAGCCAAGTGTTGGCTAGCGGGAGGAATGAGCAGTTCTTC. This gives the protein CASSQVLASGRNEQFF.

CDR3 sequence reads: CASSLAGLADNEQFF. DNA of the CDR3: TGTGCCAGCAGCTTAGCGGGACTAGCGGACAATGAGCAGTTCTTC. The chain carries TRBV7-6 and TRBJ2-1; 11 positions agree with TRBD2. Germline values: CDR1 SGHVS, CDR2 FNYEAQ. This CDR3 is built from 15 residues. V dropped 0 bases and J dropped 5; count of bases not matched to a gene: 0.

The chain employs TRBV6-1 and TRBJ1-2; 7 nucleotides match TRBD1. With V trimmed by 2 bases and J by 7 bases, 1 base remained unmatched. The germline CDR1 and CDR2 sequences are MNHNS and SASEGT. This CDR3 has 12 amino acids. For the CDR3, the DNA is TGTGCCAGCAGTGAATGGACAGGTGGCTACACCTTC. It encodes CASSEWTGGYTF.

This rearrangement joins TRBV12-3 or TRBV12-4 to TRBJ2-3; 12 bases are a match to TRBD1. The V gene end was trimmed by 5 bases and the J gene end by 3 bases; junction bases not matched to a gene: 3. This CDR3 region has 15 residues. This CDR3 is CASSQGQGATDTQYF. Here the CDR3 DNA reads TGTGCCAGCAGTCAGGGACAGGGGGCGACAGATACGCAGTATTTT.

As for this clonotype: One junction end disagrees with the germline gene, perhaps due to a read error. The gene calls are TRBV12-3 or TRBV12-4 and TRBJ2-1, with 8 bases aligning to TRBD2. The CDR3 consists of 16 residues. The CDR3 is CASTLTGTRGYNEQFF. DNA of the CDR3: TGTGCCAGCACTTTAACCGGGACTAGAGGGTACAATGAGCAGTTCTTC.

This clonotype was picked up a small number of times. The chain employs TRBV5-1 and TRBJ2-5; D ambiguous. CDR1 SGHRS and CDR2 YFSETQ come from the germline V gene. This CDR3 has 14 residues. Trimming took 0 bases from V and 5 from J, leaving 11 bases between them. CDR3 residues: CASSLGAEWETQYF. The DNA of the CDR3 is TGCGCCAGCAGCTTGGGAGCCGAGTGGGAGACCCAGTACTTC.

In DNA form, the CDR3 reads TGTGCCAGCAGTGGGGCAGGGTGGCGGACTGAAGCTTTCTTT. Its protein is CASSGAGWRTEAFF. The genes are TRBV12-3 or TRBV12-4 and TRBJ1-1, with D possibly TRBD1 on 5 matching bases. This CDR3 region has 14 residues. Deletions cut 5 bases from V and 5 bases from J, with 15 bases between.

This clonotype has only a few counts. V gene TRBV27 combines with J gene TRBJ1-5; 10 bases align to TRBD1. V gave up 5 bases and J gave up 6 bases; unmatched junction bases: 4. The CDR3 is made up of 14 amino acids. Germline V lookup: CDR1 MNHEY, CDR2 SMNVEV (reference sequence). This chain's CDR3 is CASSGQGGRQPQHF. The CDR3 DNA sequence: TGTGCCAGCAGTGGACAGGGGGGTCGTCAGCCCCAGCATTTT.